These 10 T cell receptor beta chains share one sample of origin, sequenced in a study of radiation and T cells in renal cell carcinoma. Profiled with immunoSEQ multiplex PCR; TCRdb holds only in-frame clones, not every one. The sample lists approximately 110,000 clones, roughly four fifths occurring once. Specified time point: baseline pretreatment blood. Treatment indicated: 15 Gy SBRT to primary tumor, nephrectomy 4 weeks later. The sequencing used blood, collected from a patient whose treatment included radiotherapy and nephrectomy. The origin of the receptors is a woman aged 55 to 70 with renal cell carcinoma.

The rearrangement uses TRBV6-4 and TRBJ2-1; TRBD1 matches 7 bases. The CDR3 length is 15 residues. The V gene end was trimmed by 5 bases and the J gene end by 7 bases; junction bases not matched to a gene: 11. Germline V gene lookup returns CDR1 MRHNA and CDR2 SNTAGT. The CDR3 sequence: CASSTGTEAVNEQFF. The CDR3 DNA reads TGTGCCAGCAGTACCGGGACAGAGGCGGTAAATGAGCAGTTCTTC.

V and J are TRBV6-5 and TRBJ2-7, with a possible D match to TRBD1 (5 bases). The CDR3 is 13 residues long. V lost 6 bases and J lost 2, with 11 bases in between. Germline CDR1 reads MNHEY; CDR2 reads SVGAGI. The CDR3 region has the DNA TGTGCCAGCAGCGACCAGGGTACCTACGAGCAGTACTTC. It specifies CASSDQGTYEQYF.

The CDR3 DNA sequence: TGTGCCAGCAGTAACCGGGACAGGGGCGCCTACGAGCAGTACTTC. This sequence encodes CASSNRDRGAYEQYF. The chain is built from TRBV6-5 and TRBJ2-7, with 10 bases identical to TRBD1. After removal of 5 bases from V and 2 bases from J, the junction contained 6 bases not matched to a gene. The CDR3 totals 15 residues. CDR1 is MNHEY, CDR2 SVGAGI, per germline.

This chain connects TRBV28 to TRBJ1-2, with D possibly being TRBD1 (5 bases). Germline CDR1 is MDHEN and CDR2 is SYDVKM. Deletions cut 4 bases from V and 6 bases from J, with 9 bases between. This CDR3 has 12 residues. CDR3 protein: CASSSRVDGYTF. The CDR3 DNA sequence: TGTGCCAGCAGTTCCAGGGTGGATGGCTACACCTTC.

In nucleotides, the CDR3 is TGTGCCTGGACCAGGGGTCACTCTGGAAACACCATATATTTT. Encoded protein: CAWTRGHSGNTIYF. The rearrangement joins TRBV30 to TRBJ1-3, with a weak D call TRBD1 (6 bases). The germline V and J ends were trimmed by 4 bases and 0 bases, with 10 bases remaining between them. CDR3 length: 14 amino acids. The germline V gene encodes CDR1 GTSNPN and CDR2 SVGIG (reference sequence).

This clone occurred a few times. The chain carries TRBV7-2 and TRBJ1-1; 9 bases match TRBD1. CDR3 length: 14 amino acids. Germline CDR1 and CDR2: SGHTA and FQGNSA. After removal of 3 bases from V and 3 bases from J, the junction contained 2 bases not matched to a gene. CDR3 region: CASSLRTGDTEAFF. CDR3 coding DNA: TGTGCCAGCAGCTTGAGGACAGGGGACACTGAAGCTTTCTTT.

Regarding this clone: Its ends do not fully match the called genes, so a read error is possible. The rearrangement uses TRBV5-1 and TRBJ1-3, with 9 bases fitting TRBD1. CDR1 and CDR2 (germline): SGHRS, YFSETQ. The CDR3 spans 16 residues. The CDR3 loop reads CASRLDRGPSGNTIYF. In DNA form, the CDR3 reads TGCGCCAGCAGATTGGACAGGGGCCCTTCTGGAAACACCATATATTTT. The complete variable domain, with remaining parts taken from reference TRBV5-1 and TRBJ1-3, reads KAGVTQTPRYLIKTRGQQVTLSCSPISGHRSVSWYQQTPGQGLQFLFEYFSETQRNKGNFPGRFSGRQFSNSRSEMNVSTLELGDSALYLCASRLDRGPSGNTIYFGEGSWLTVV.

The V call is TRBV5-5, the J call TRBJ2-5; D is uncertain. The CDR3 contains 14 residues. V lost 2 bases, J lost 1 base, and 9 bases lay in between. The germline gives CDR1 SGHKS, CDR2 YYEKEE (reference sequence). The CDR3 DNA sequence: TGTGCCAGCAGCTTACAACCGGGCCAAGAGACCCAGTACTTC. Translating gives CASSLQPGQETQYF.

This clone was observed a few times. V gene TRBV6-5 combines with J gene TRBJ1-2; D unclear. Germline CDR1 reads MNHEY; CDR2 reads SVGAGI. The CDR3 extends over 14 amino acids. Trimming left V 0 bases short and J 0 bases short, with 5 bases between. The CDR3 is CASSYSGSNYGYTF. CDR3 coding DNA: TGTGCCAGCAGTTACTCTGGGTCTAACTATGGCTACACCTTC.

The chain links TRBV27 to TRBJ2-2, with D perhaps matching TRBD1 or TRBD2 (5 bases each). V was clipped by 2 bases and J by 1 base, with 14 bases between them. In germline, CDR1 is MNHEY, CDR2 SMNVEV (reference sequence). CDR3 length: 17 residues. CDR3 region: CASSLRRDRWNTGELFF. For the CDR3, the DNA is TGTGCCAGCAGTTTACGCAGGGACCGATGGAACACCGGGGAGCTGTTTTTT.